The T cell receptor beta chain under discussion was sequenced for a study of ipilimumab plus nivolumab after autologous stem cell transplantation. Study information: A median of about eight nivolumab and about 5 ipilimumab doses were given.

This clone showed up just once. Ipilimumab, 1 mg/kg, started 14 to 28 days after autologous transplant. Through week 26, nivolumab 3 mg/kg IV was given weeks 1, 4, 7, 10, then biweekly. The data were produced by immunoSEQ multiplex PCR, yet TCRdb's version contains in-frame clones alone and is incomplete. This sample has 20,000 to 30,000 clones; 86% occur once, and the top ten carry less than 5.5%. The sample consisted of PBMCs, taken in a trial of ipilimumab plus nivolumab as post-transplant consolidation. This receptor was identified in a male donor with diffuse large B-cell lymphoma.

The CDR3 reads CASRPGLAQETQYF. The CDR3 DNA follows: TGTGCCAGCAGGCCTGGACTAGCGCAAGAGACCCAGTACTTC. This rearrangement joins TRBV28 to TRBJ2-5; 9 positions match TRBD2. CDR1 and CDR2 from the germline V gene are MDHEN and SYDVKM. The J segment lost 2 bases and the V segment lost 6 bases, leaving 4 bases of the junction unmatched. The CDR3 has 14 residues.